The rows below give T cell receptor beta chains drawn from one sample of a study of blood T cell repertoires in COVID-19. TCRdb's table, derived via immunoSEQ multiplex PCR, lists solely in-frame clones and lacks some. The sample shows hundreds of thousands of clones, roughly 88% of them seen only once. Sequencing was carried out using PBMCs or T cells enriched from blood (not recorded which). Every receptor here comes from a woman in her 30s who had recovered from COVID-19. Each CDR3 is given with its conserved first and last residue. The order of the fields is V gene, D gene, J gene, clone size, CDR3 DNA, CDR3 protein. A D gene is named only where the DNA matches it firmly. The size of a clone is reported for some rows only, either as once, few or many, or as a class for expanded clones.

TRBV28	TRBD1	TRBJ2-7	-	TGTGCCAGCAGTCCTAGTGGACAGGGTTACGAGCAGTACTTC	CASSPSGQGYEQYF
TRBV5-4	TRBD1	TRBJ2-3	-	TGTGCCAGCAGCACAAGACAGGGAGCCTCAGATACGCAGTATTTT	CASSTRQGASDTQYF
TRBV7-9	TRBD2	TRBJ2-2	-	TGTGCCAGCAGCGGGGGGACTAGCGGGAACACCGGGGAGCTGTTTTTT	CASSGGTSGNTGELFF
TRBV30	-	TRBJ1-3	-	TGTGCCTGGAGTGTACTCGGGGTTCAGTCTGGAAACACCATATATTTT	CAWSVLGVQSGNTIYF
TRBV9	-	TRBJ1-2	once	TGTGCCAGCAGCCCGACAACTAACTATGGCTACACCTTC	CASSPTTNYGYTF
TRBV18	-	TRBJ2-1	-	TGTGCCAGCTCATTCCAGATCTCCTACAATGAGCAGTTCTTC	CASSFQISYNEQFF
TRBV27	-	TRBJ2-5	-	TGTGCCAGCAGTTCCAGAGGGTTTCAAGAGACCCAGTACTTC	CASSSRGFQETQYF
TRBV30	TRBD1	TRBJ1-2	-	TGTGCCTGGAGCCGACAGGGGAACTATGGCTACACCTTC	CAWSRQGNYGYTF
TRBV27	TRBD1	TRBJ2-1	-	TGTGCCAGCCGGGACAGAGCTTTCTACAATGAGCAGTTCTTC	CASRDRAFYNEQFF
TRBV9	-	TRBJ1-4	-	TGTGCCAGCAGCCCTCCACAGGAAGAAAAACTGTTTTTT	CASSPPQEEKLFF
TRBV28	-	TRBJ1-1	few	TGTGCCAGCAGTTTACCCATCGAGGCTGAAGCTTTCTTT	CASSLPIEAEAFF
TRBV7-8	TRBD1	TRBJ1-5	-	TGTGCCAGCAGCTTAGGGCAGGGGGGTCAGCCCCAGCATTTT	CASSLGQGGQPQHF
TRBV3-1/TRBV3-2	-	TRBJ1-2	-	TGTGCCAGCAGCCCGACCCCTGACATAGATGGCTACACCTTC	CASSPTPDIDGYTF
TRBV7-2	TRBD1	TRBJ1-2	-	TGTGCCAGCAGCTCGGAGTACAGGGGGCGTTATGGCTACACCTTC	CASSSEYRGRYGYTF
TRBV6-5	-	TRBJ1-5	-	TGTGCCAGCCGAGAGGCGGGTGGCAATCAGCCCCAGCATTTT	CASREAGGNQPQHF
TRBV18	TRBD1	TRBJ1-1	-	TGTGCCAGCTCACCGTTACCAATGACAGGGGTCGACACTGAAGCTTTCTTT	CASSPLPMTGVDTEAFF
TRBV9	TRBD1	TRBJ2-2	-	TGTGCCAGCAGCGAGCCCCTCCAGACAGGGGCCCTAACCGGGGAGCTGTTTTTT	CASSEPLQTGALTGELFF
TRBV15	TRBD1	TRBJ1-2	-	TGTGCCACCAGCGCCTTGACAGGGGAGAGGGGCTACACCTTC	CATSALTGERGYTF
TRBV6-5	TRBD1	TRBJ2-7	-	TGTGCCAGCAAGCTTACAGGGGGCGCGTCCTACGAGCAGTACTTC	CASKLTGGASYEQYF
TRBV10-3	-	TRBJ1-2	few	TGTGCCATCAGTGAGTCTCCGACAGTTAACTATGGCTACACCTTC	CAISESPTVNYGYTF
TRBV10-3	-	TRBJ2-5	-	TGTGCCATCAAAAGCGGGCAAGAAGAGACCCAGTACTTC	CAIKSGQEETQYF
TRBV11-2	-	TRBJ2-7	-	TGTGCCAGCAGCTTACAGGGCAAAAAAAACGAGCAGTACTTC	CASSLQGKKNEQYF
TRBV6-5	TRBD2	TRBJ2-1	few	TGTGCCAGCAAGAGAGGTAGCGGGGTAGTGAATGAGCAGTTCTTC	CASKRGSGVVNEQFF
TRBV2	TRBD2	TRBJ2-2	-	TGTGCCAGCAGATCAACTAGCGGGGGATTTGGGGAGCTGTTTTTT	CASRSTSGGFGELFF
TRBV7-2	TRBD1	TRBJ2-7	-	TGTGCCAGCAGCTCCCGGGACAGGGCCCCCTACGAGCAGTACTTC	CASSSRDRAPYEQYF
TRBV28	-	TRBJ2-2	-	TGTGCCAGCAGTCTGACAGGCGGCACCGGGGAGCTGTTTTTT	CASSLTGGTGELFF
TRBV5-1	-	TRBJ1-6	-	TGCGCCAGCAGCTTGAGAAGTTTCTCTATTAATTCACCCCTCCACTTT	CASSLRSFSINSPLHF
TRBV6-2/TRBV6-3	-	TRBJ1-2	-	TGTGCCAGCAGTTACAATCTCTATGGCTACACCTTC	CASSYNLYGYTF
TRBV2	-	TRBJ1-2	-	TGTGCCAGCAGTGACCGTGGCGGATACTATGGCTACACCTTC	CASSDRGGYYGYTF
TRBV18	TRBD1	TRBJ1-5	few	TGTGCCAGCTCACCGACTCAGGGGGCCGATCAGCCCCAGCATTTT	CASSPTQGADQPQHF
TRBV11-3	TRBD2	TRBJ2-3	-	TGTGCCAGCAGCTCTAGGACTAGCGGACTCACAGATACGCAGTATTTT	CASSSRTSGLTDTQYF
TRBV7-3	TRBD1	TRBJ2-1	-	TGTGCCAGCAGCTTCGGGACAGGGACGTATGAGCAGTTCTTC	CASSFGTGTYEQFF
TRBV7-2	-	TRBJ1-4	-	TGTGCCAGCAGCTTAGCTCCAGGGGATAGCGAAAAACTGTTTTTT	CASSLAPGDSEKLFF
TRBV25-1	-	TRBJ1-1	-	TGTGCCAGCAGTGATCCACACGAGGCGACAGGAGACGAAGCTTTCTTT	CASSDPHEATGDEAFF
TRBV30	-	TRBJ2-1	-	TGTGCCTGGAGAGGGGGGGCTGAGCAGTTCTTC	CAWRGGAEQFF
TRBV27	-	TRBJ2-3	-	TGTGCCAGCAGTTTTATCCCCTCCACAGATACGCAGTATTTT	CASSFIPSTDTQYF
TRBV18	TRBD1	TRBJ1-1	-	TGTGCCAGCTCCCCGTCGACAGGGATGAACACTGAAGCTTTCTTT	CASSPSTGMNTEAFF
TRBV27	-	TRBJ1-2	-	TGTGCCAGCTCGGACCGGGGAAAGGGCGGCTACACCTTC	CASSDRGKGGYTF
TRBV6-6	TRBD1	TRBJ1-3	few	TGTGCCAGCAGACCTAGGGGGCTGGTTACTGGAAACACCATATATTTT	CASRPRGLVTGNTIYF
TRBV3-1/TRBV3-2	-	TRBJ1-1	once	TGTGCCAGCAGCCAAGATGGCGGGCGCGACACTGAAGCTTTCTTT	CASSQDGGRDTEAFF
TRBV11-2	-	TRBJ1-5	-	TGTGCCAGCAGCCCAAATCTCGGGGCGGGAAGGAATCAGCCCCAGCATTTT	CASSPNLGAGRNQPQHF
TRBV10-3	-	TRBJ1-1	-	TGTGCCATCAGTGTACAGGTAAACACTGAAGCTTTCTTT	CAISVQVNTEAFF
TRBV19	-	TRBJ2-7	few	TGTGCCAGTAGTATAGATCTACCAACGCGGGAGCAGTACTTC	CASSIDLPTREQYF
TRBV7-9	TRBD2	TRBJ2-1	-	TGTGCCAGCAGCTCCGGGACTAGAGTCTATGAGCAGTTCTTC	CASSSGTRVYEQFF
TRBV6-6	TRBD2	TRBJ2-5	-	TGTGCCAGCAGCTCGGCGGCGGGAGTCCTTGAGACCCAGTACTTC	CASSSAAGVLETQYF
TRBV9	-	TRBJ1-2	-	TGTGCCAGTTATGCGGCGCGGGAAGGGAGGGATGGCTACACCTTC	CASYAAREGRDGYTF
TRBV10-1	TRBD1	TRBJ1-6	-	TGCGCCAGCAGTGGTAACAGGGGAGCTGAGTCACCCCTCCACTTT	CASSGNRGAESPLHF
TRBV27	TRBD1	TRBJ1-6	-	TGTGCCAGCAGTATCTCTACAGGGGTTGATAATTCACCCCTCCACTTT	CASSISTGVDNSPLHF
TRBV18	TRBD1	TRBJ1-1	-	TGTGCCAGCTCACCAAAGTGGGACAGGGCTGAAGCTTTCTTT	CASSPKWDRAEAFF
TRBV13	TRBD2	TRBJ2-5	-	TGTGCCAGCAGCATTGGACTAGCCCCCCAGACCCAGTACTTC	CASSIGLAPQTQYF
TRBV9	-	TRBJ2-3	-	TGTGCCAGCGGGTTCGGGGCGGGAACAGTAATCACAGATACGCAGTATTTT	CASGFGAGTVITDTQYF
TRBV6-1	-	TRBJ1-1	-	TGTGCCAGCAGTGATCCTCGGGCTGAAGCTTTCTTT	CASSDPRAEAFF
TRBV27	TRBD1	TRBJ1-1	few	TGTGCCAGCAGTACAGGGGGGAAGACTGAAGCTTTCTTT	CASSTGGKTEAFF
TRBV27	TRBD2	TRBJ2-2	-	TGTGCCAGCAGCTCTAGCGGGCGAGCCGGGGAGCTGTTTTTT	CASSSSGRAGELFF
TRBV5-1	TRBD2	TRBJ2-7	once	TGCGCCAGCAGCTTGGCTCAGCGGGGCTCCTACGAGCAGTACTTC	CASSLAQRGSYEQYF